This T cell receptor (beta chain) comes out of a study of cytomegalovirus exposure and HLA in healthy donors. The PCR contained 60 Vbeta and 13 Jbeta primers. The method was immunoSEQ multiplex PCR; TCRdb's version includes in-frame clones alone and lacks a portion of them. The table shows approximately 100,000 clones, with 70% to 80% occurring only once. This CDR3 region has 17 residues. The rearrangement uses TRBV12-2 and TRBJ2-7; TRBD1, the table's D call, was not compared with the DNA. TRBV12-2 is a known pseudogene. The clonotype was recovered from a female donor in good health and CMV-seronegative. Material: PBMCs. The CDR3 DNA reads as TGTGCAAGTCGCTTAGTCCCCAGGGGCCTTTCTTCATACGAGCAGTACTTC. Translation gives CASRLVPRGLSSYEQYF.